The T cell receptor beta chain under discussion was sequenced for a study of T cell repertoires in cytomegalovirus infection. Overall study context: Newly reported HLA-C-restricted and thoroughly characterized HLA-B-restricted CMV epitopes were employed. Indications of both CMV infection and matching HLA type were provided by public TCR beta signatures. Notes on the study in general: It was HLA-C-restricted CMV-specific TCR beta clonotypes that dominated the response ex vivo. Pooled public TCR beta family frequency picked out CMV carriers with the relevant HLA.

TCRdb re-called the reads with MiXCR, one entry per CDR3 protein. This table has 570,000 or so distinct CDR3 sequences, approximately 40% appearing once. Germline loops: CDR1 MNHEY, CDR2 SMNVEV (reference sequence). This CDR3 has 13 amino acids. V gave up 5 bases and J gave up 2 bases, with 8 bases separating them. About this clonotype: What it binds is not known.

The source was cultured PBMCs, collected from culture after CMV antigen stimulation. The chain recombines TRBV27 with TRBJ2-3; tentative D call: TRBD2 (5 bases). The receptor was derived from a human donor in good health (CMV status not recorded). Some clones in this sample may be carry-over from other donors' samples. The CDR3 bases are TGTGCCAGCAGTCGGGAATACACAGATACGCAGTATTTT. Its protein is CASSREYTDTQYF.